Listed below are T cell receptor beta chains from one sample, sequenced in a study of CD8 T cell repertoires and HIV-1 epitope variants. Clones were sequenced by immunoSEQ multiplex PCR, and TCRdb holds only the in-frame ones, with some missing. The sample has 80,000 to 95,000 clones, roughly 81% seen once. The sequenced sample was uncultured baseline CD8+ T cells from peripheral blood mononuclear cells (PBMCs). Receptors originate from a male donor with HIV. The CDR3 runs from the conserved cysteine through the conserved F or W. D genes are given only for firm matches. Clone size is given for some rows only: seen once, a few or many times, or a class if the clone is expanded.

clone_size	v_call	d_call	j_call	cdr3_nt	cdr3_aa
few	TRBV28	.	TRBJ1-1	TGTGCCAGCAGTTTAGGGCGGACGAACACTGAAGCTTTCTTT	CASSLGRTNTEAFF
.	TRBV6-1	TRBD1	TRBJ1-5	TGTGCCAGCAGAGGGACAGGGGGCCATCAGCCCCAGCATTTT	CASRGTGGHQPQHF
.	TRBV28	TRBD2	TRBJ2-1	TGTGCCAGCAGCTCAGCGGGGGGCCACAATGAGCAGTTCTTC	CASSSAGGHNEQFF
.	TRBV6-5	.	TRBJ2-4	TGTGCCAGCAGTTGGGCGGGTGACCTAGCCAAAAACATTCAGTACTTC	CASSWAGDLAKNIQYF
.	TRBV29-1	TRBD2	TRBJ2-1	TGCAGCGTTTCAGCGGGATTCTACAATGAGCAGTTCTTC	CSVSAGFYNEQFF
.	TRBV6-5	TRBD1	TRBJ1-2	TGTGCCAGCAGCTTTGGGACAGCATCTAACTATGGCTACACCTTC	CASSFGTASNYGYTF
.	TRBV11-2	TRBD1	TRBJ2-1	TGTGCCAGCAGCCCATATAAAACAGGGGGCCGGGATGAGCAGTTCTTC	CASSPYKTGGRDEQFF
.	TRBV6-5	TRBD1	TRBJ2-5	TGTGCCAGCAGTCGCGTTGGAACAGGGGTTGAGACCCAGTACTTC	CASSRVGTGVETQYF
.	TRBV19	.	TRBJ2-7	TGTGCCAGTAGTACCACAGGGTACTCCTACGAGCAGTACTTC	CASSTTGYSYEQYF
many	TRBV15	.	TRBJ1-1	TGTGCCACCAGCAGAGATCGGGGCGAGAACACTGAAGCTTTCTTT	CATSRDRGENTEAFF
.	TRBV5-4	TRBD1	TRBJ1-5	TGTGCCAGCAGCTTGGACGGGACAGGGCTCGGCAATCAGCCCCAGCATTTT	CASSLDGTGLGNQPQHF
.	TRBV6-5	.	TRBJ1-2	TGTGCCAGCAGTTACTCCGGGGGTCGGGAGGGCTACACCTTC	CASSYSGGREGYTF
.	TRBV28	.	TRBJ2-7	TGTGCCAGCAGCCCCGGTAATGAGGGGGCCTACGAGCAGTACTTC	CASSPGNEGAYEQYF
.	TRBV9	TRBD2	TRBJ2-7	TGTGCCAGCAGCGTATCCGGGACTACAGGAGCCTACGAGCAGTACTTC	CASSVSGTTGAYEQYF
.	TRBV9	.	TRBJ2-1	TGTGCCAGCAGCCCCTGGACCTCTGGGAATGAGCAGTTCTTC	CASSPWTSGNEQFF
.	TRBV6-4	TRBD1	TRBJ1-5	TGTGCAGACAGGGAGGTGAAGAGCAATCAGCCCCAGCATTTT	CADREVKSNQPQHF
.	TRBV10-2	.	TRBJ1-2	TGCGCCAGCAGTGAGTCTAACAACTATGGCTACACCTTC	CASSESNNYGYTF
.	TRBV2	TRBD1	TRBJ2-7	TGTGCCAGCAGTGGACAGGGCTACGAGCAGTACTTC	CASSGQGYEQYF
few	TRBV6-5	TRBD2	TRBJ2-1	TGTGCCAGCAGTCCCGGACTAGCGGGACACAATGAGCAGTTCTTC	CASSPGLAGHNEQFF
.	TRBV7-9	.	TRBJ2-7	TGTGCCAGCAGCGCCCCCGCAACAGGGCTTTCCTACGAGCAGTACTTC	CASSAPATGLSYEQYF
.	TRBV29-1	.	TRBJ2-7	TGCAGCGTTGATGGGGTGGGTCCCTACGAGCAGTACTTC	CSVDGVGPYEQYF
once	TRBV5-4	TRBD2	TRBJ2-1	TGTGCCAGCAGCAGACTAGCGGGAGGGCCCCAACCCTACAATGAGCAGTTCTTC	CASSRLAGGPQPYNEQFF
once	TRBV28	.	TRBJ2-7	TGTGCCAGCACTAACGGGGTAGGAGAGCAGTACTTC	CASTNGVGEQYF
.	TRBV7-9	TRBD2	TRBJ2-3	TGTGCCAGCAGCCCGACCCGACTAGCGGGAGGCCGGGATACGCAGTATTTT	CASSPTRLAGGRDTQYF
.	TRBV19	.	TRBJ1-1	TGTGCCAGTAGTATAGATCGAGGAACTGAAGCTTTCTTT	CASSIDRGTEAFF
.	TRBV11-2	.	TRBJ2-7	TGTGCCAGCAGCCCCGGACAGATCTACGAGCAGTACTTC	CASSPGQIYEQYF
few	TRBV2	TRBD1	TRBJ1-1	TGTGCCAGCAGTTTGGACAGGGGACACCTGAACACTGAAGCTTTCTTT	CASSLDRGHLNTEAFF
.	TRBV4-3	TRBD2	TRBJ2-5	TGCGCCAGCAGCCTTGGACTAGCGGGGGGAGAGACCCAGTACTTC	CASSLGLAGGETQYF
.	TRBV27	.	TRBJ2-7	TGTGCCAGCAGTTTTCAGGGACGGTACGAGCAGTACTTC	CASSFQGRYEQYF
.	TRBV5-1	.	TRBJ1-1	TGCGCCAGCAGCTTGCCGGGAAGCGGCACTGAAGCTTTCTTT	CASSLPGSGTEAFF
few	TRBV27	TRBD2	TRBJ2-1	TGTGCCAGCAGTCCATCGGGACTAGCGGGAAGGAGGGGGTACAATGAGCAGTTCTTC	CASSPSGLAGRRGYNEQFF
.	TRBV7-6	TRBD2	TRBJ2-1	TGTGCCAGCAGCTTGGGACTAGCGGGGGGAAATGAGCAGTTCTTC	CASSLGLAGGNEQFF
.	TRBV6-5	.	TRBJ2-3	TGTGCCAGCAGGGAGATAGATACGCAGTATTTT	CASREIDTQYF
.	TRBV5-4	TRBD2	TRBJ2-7	TGTGCCAGCAGCTTGTGGAGCGGGGTTCCCTACGAGCAGTACTTC	CASSLWSGVPYEQYF
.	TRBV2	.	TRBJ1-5	TGTGCCAGCAGTGCGACCGGGTCCCCGCAGCAGCCCCAGCATTTT	CASSATGSPQQPQHF
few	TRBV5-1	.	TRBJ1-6	TGCGCCAGCAGCTGGGACGGCTTAGGGTCACCCCTCCACTTT	CASSWDGLGSPLHF
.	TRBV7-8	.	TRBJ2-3	TGTGCCAGCAGCTTAGTTGGAGGGCACGGCCTCACAGATACGCAGTATTTT	CASSLVGGHGLTDTQYF
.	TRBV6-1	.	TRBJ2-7	TGTGCCAGCAGGGACTCCCCTCCGGACGAGCAGTACTTC	CASRDSPPDEQYF
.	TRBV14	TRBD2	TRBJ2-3	TGTGCCAGCGACTCCGGGACTAGCGGCACAGATACGCAGTATTTT	CASDSGTSGTDTQYF
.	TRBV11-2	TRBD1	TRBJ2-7	TGTGCCAGCAGCACCAGACAGGGCTACGAGCAGTACTTC	CASSTRQGYEQYF
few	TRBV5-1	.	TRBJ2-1	TGCGCCAGCAGCTTGGTAGGGACGGCCTACAATGAGCAGTTCTTC	CASSLVGTAYNEQFF
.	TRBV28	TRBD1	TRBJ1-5	TGTGCCAGCAGTCCGAGACAGGGGGATCAGCCCCAGCATTTT	CASSPRQGDQPQHF
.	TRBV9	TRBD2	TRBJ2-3	TGTGCCAGCAGCGTACTAGCGGGGGGCACAGATACGCAGTATTTT	CASSVLAGGTDTQYF
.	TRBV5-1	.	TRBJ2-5	TGCGCCAGCAGCTTTTCAGGGGTAGAGACCCAGTACTTC	CASSFSGVETQYF
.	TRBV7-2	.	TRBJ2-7	TGTGCCAGCAGCTACCAAACCTACGAGCAGTACTTC	CASSYQTYEQYF
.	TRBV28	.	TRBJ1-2	TGTGCCAGCAGTTTTGGGGTCGGAGGCTACACCTTC	CASSFGVGGYTF
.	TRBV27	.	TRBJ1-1	TGTGCCAGCAGTTGGAGTCTTCGTACTGAAGCTTTCTTT	CASSWSLRTEAFF
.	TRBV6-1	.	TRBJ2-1	TGTGCCAGCAGTGAAGCGTGGCCGCTTTACAATGAGCAGTTCTTC	CASSEAWPLYNEQFF
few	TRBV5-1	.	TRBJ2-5	TGCGCCAGCAGGGAGGCCACAACGGTTGAGACCCAGTACTTC	CASREATTVETQYF
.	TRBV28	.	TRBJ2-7	TGTGCCAGCAGTTTAACCTCCTACGAGCAGTACTTC	CASSLTSYEQYF
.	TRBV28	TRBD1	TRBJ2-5	TGTGCCAGCAGTTCTCTAACAGGGGGCTGGGAAGAGACCCAGTACTTC	CASSSLTGGWEETQYF
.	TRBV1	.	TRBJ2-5	TGCACCAGCAGCCACCCCGACGGGATTTCCCAAGAGACCCAGTACTTC	CTSSHPDGISQETQYF
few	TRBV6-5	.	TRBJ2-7	TGTGCCAGCCCCGAGCAGCTACTGAAGCAGTACTTC	CASPEQLLKQYF
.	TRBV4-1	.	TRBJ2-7	TGCGCCAGCAGCCAACGCGGGGACGGGGACGAGCAGTACTTC	CASSQRGDGDEQYF